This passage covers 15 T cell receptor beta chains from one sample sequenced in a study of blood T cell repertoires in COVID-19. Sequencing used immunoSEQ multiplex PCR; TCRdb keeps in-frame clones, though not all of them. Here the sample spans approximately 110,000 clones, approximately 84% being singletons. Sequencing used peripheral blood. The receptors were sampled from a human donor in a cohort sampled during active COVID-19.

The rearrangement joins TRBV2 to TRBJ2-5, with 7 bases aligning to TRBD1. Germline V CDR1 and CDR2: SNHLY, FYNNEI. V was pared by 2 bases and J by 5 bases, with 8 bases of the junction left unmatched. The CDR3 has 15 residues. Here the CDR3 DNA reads TGTGCCAGCAGTGAATTGAGGGGGCTAGGGGAGACCCAGTACTTC. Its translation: CASSELRGLGETQYF. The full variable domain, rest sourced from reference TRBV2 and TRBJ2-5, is EPEVTQTPSHQVTQMGQEVILRCVPISNHLYFYWYRQILGQKVEFLVSFYNNEISEKSEIFDDQFSVERPDGSNFTLKIRSTKLEDSAMYFCASSELRGLGETQYFGPGTRLLVL.

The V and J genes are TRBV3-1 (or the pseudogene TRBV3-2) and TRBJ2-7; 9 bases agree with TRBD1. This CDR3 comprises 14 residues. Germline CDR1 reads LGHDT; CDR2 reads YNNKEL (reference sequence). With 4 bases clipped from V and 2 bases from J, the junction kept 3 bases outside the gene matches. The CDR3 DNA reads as TGTGCCAGCAGCCCCGGGACAGGGACCTACGAGCAGTACTTC. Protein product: CASSPGTGTYEQYF.

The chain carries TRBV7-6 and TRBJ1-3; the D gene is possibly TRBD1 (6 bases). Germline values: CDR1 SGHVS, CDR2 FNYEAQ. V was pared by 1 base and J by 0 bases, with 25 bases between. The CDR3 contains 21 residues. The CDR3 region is CASSLVAGQGGGPYSGNTIYF. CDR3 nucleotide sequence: TGTGCCAGCAGCTTAGTTGCTGGTCAAGGGGGGGGCCCCTACTCTGGAAACACCATATATTTT.

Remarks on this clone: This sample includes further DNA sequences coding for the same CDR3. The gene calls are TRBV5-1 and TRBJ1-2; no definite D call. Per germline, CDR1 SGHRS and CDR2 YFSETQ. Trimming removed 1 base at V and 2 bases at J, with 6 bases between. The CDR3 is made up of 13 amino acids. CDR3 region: CASSLYGNYGYTF. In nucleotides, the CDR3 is TGCGCCAGCAGCTTGTACGGGAACTATGGCTACACCTTC.

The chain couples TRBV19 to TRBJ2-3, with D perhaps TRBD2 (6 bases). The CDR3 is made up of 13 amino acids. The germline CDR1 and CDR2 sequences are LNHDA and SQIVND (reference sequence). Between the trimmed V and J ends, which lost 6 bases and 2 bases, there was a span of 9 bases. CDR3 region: CASRSGSTDTQYF. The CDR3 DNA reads TGTGCCAGTAGGAGCGGGTCCACAGATACGCAGTATTTT. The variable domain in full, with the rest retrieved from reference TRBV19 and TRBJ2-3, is DGGITQSPKYLFRKEGQNVTLSCEQNLNHDAMYWYRQDPGQGLRLIYYSQIVNDFQKGDIAEGYSVSREKKESFPLTVTSAQKNPTAFYLCASRSGSTDTQYFGPGTRLTVL.

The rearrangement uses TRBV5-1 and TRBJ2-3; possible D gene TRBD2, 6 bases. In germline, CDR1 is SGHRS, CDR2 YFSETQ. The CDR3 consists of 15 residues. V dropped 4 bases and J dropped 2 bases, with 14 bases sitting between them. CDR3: CASSPGLWTTDTQYF. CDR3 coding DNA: TGCGCCAGCAGCCCGGGACTGTGGACCACAGATACGCAGTATTTT.

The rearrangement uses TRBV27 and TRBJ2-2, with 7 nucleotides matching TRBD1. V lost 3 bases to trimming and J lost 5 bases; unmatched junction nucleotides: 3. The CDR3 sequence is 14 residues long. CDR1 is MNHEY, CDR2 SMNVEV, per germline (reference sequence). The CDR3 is CASSLGQRTGELFF. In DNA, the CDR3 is TGTGCCAGCAGTTTGGGACAGCGTACCGGGGAGCTGTTTTTT.

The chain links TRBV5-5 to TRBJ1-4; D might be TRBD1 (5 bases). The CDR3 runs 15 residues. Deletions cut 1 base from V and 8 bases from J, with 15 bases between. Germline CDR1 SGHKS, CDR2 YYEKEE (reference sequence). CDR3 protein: CASSLRQLVGEKLFF. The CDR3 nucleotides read TGTGCCAGCAGCTTGAGACAGCTAGTAGGGGAAAAACTGTTTTTT.

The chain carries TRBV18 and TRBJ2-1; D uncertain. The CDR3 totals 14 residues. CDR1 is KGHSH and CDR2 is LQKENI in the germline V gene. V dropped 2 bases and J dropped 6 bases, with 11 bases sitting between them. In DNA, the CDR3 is TGTGCCAGCTCACCAAGTTTACAGTCCAATGAGCAGTTCTTC. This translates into CASSPSLQSNEQFF.

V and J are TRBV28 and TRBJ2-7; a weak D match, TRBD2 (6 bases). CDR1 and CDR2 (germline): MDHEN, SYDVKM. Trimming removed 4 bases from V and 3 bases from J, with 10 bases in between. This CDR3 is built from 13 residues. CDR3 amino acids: CASSSGLLYEQYF. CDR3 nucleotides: TGTGCCAGCAGTTCGGGACTCCTCTACGAGCAGTACTTC.

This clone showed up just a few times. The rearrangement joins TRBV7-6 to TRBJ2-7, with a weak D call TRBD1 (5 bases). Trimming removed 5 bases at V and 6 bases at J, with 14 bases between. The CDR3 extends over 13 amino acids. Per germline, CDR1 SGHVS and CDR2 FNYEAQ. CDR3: CASSPDIQTEQYF. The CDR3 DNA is TGTGCCAGCAGCCCGGACATACAAACCGAGCAGTACTTC.

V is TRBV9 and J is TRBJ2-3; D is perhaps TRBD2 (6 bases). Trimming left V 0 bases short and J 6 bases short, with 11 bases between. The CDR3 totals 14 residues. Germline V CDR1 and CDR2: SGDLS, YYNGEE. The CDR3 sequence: CASSVDPRGDTQYF. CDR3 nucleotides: TGTGCCAGCAGCGTAGATCCCCGGGGGGATACGCAGTATTTT.

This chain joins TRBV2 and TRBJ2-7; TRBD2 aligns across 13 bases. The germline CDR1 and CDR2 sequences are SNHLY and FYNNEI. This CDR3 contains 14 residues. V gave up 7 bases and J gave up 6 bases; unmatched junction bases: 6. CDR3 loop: CASIGTSGTGEQYF. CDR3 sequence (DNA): TGTGCCAGCATCGGGACTAGCGGGACGGGCGAGCAGTACTTC.

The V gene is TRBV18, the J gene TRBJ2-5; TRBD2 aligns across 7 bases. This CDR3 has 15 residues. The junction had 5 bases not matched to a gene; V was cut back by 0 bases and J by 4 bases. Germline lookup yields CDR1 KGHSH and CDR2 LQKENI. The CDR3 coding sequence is TGTGCCAGCTCACCACCCGGGACTAATGGAGAGACCCAGTACTTC. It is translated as CASSPPGTNGETQYF.

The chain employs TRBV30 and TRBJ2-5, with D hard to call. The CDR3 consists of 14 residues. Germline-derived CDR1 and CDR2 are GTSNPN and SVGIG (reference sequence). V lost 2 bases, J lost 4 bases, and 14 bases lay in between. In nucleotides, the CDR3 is TGTGCCTGGAGTCCAAACTCACTAAGAGAGACCCAGTACTTC. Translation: CAWSPNSLRETQYF.